This T cell receptor (beta chain) was captured in a study of PD-1 blockade in classical Hodgkin lymphoma. Clones were sequenced by immunoSEQ multiplex PCR, and TCRdb holds only the in-frame ones, with some missing. The sample records approximately 58,000 clones, approximately 90% being singletons. With regard to this clone: What it binds is unknown.

All trial patients relapsed after autologous stem cell transplantation. Best response was recorded as complete response, partial response or progressive disease. V dropped 5 bases and J dropped 8; count of bases not matched to a gene: 10. CDR1 and CDR2 from the germline V gene are LNHDA and SQIVND (reference sequence). This CDR3 is 17 amino acids long. Study outcomes and limitations: Newly diagnosed patients reportedly had lower baseline TCR diversity than healthy donors. By C4D1 there was a significant rise in CD4+ TCR diversity but not in CD8+ TCR diversity.

The TCR originated in a human donor with classical Hodgkin lymphoma. Sequenced here: peripheral blood mononuclear cells (PBMCs), sampled before the second cycle of nivolumab. This chain connects TRBV19 to TRBJ2-1, with TRBD2 matching over 15 bases. The CDR3 reads CASSSTGTSGRSDEQFF. The CDR3 bases are TGTGCCAGTAGTTCGACCGGGACTAGCGGGAGGAGTGATGAGCAGTTCTTC. The full variable domain, rest sourced from reference TRBV19 and TRBJ2-1, is DGGITQSPKYLFRKEGQNVTLSCEQNLNHDAMYWYRQDPGQGLRLIYYSQIVNDFQKGDIAEGYSVSREKKESFPLTVTSAQKNPTAFYLCASSSTGTSGRSDEQFFGPGTRLTVL.